Included here is one T cell receptor beta chain sequence, with context. Its antigen is still unknown. Read data end 3 residues before the CDR3 end; the end is taken from the germline J gene. This sample was included in a study of T cells in women clearing cervical HPV infection. General study results and limits: A classifier using richness and V gene abundances reached an AUC of more than 0.75. CIN3+ cases had significantly higher TCR richness than controls; evenness did not differ.

Cervical HPV DNA detected by MY09/MY11 PCR, typed by dot-blot. Genomic DNA, averaging roughly 1,200 ng per sample, yielded TCR beta CDR3 via immunoSEQ. The method was immunoSEQ multiplex PCR; TCRdb's version includes in-frame clones alone and lacks a portion of them. Here the sample table reports about 34,000 clones. The CDR3 is made up of 14 amino acids. Germline CDR1 SGHDN, CDR2 FVKESK. After removal of 6 bases from V and 2 bases from J, the junction contained 3 bases not matched to a gene. The chain is built from TRBV14 and TRBJ2-2, with TRBD1 identical over 7 bases. This clonotype was obtained from a woman between 18 and 70 years old with a cervical HPV16 infection that either progressed to CIN3+ or cleared (not recorded which). The sequenced sample was blood buffy coat. CDR3: CASRRQGNTGELFF. CDR3 DNA (partial): TGTGCCAGCAGACGACAGGGCAACACCGGGGAG.